These 16 T cell receptor beta chains were sequenced from one sample in a study of chemoradiotherapy in HPV16-positive cancers. Sequenced by immunoSEQ multiplex PCR; TCRdb stores in-frame clones only, minus some. The sample yields 65,000 to 80,000 clones, approximately 91% seen once. This sample comprised blood, obtained from a patient who underwent chemoradiotherapy. These receptors all come from a human donor with HPV-associated anogenital cancer.

The V and J genes are TRBV5-1 and TRBJ2-1, with D hard to call. Trimming took off 2 bases at V and 0 bases at J, with 3 bases between the two ends. The CDR3 has 13 amino acids. Per germline, CDR1 SGHRS and CDR2 YFSETQ. CDR3 region: CASSLASYNEQFF. The CDR3 DNA follows: TGCGCCAGCAGCTTAGCCTCCTACAATGAGCAGTTCTTC.

J is TRBJ2-6 and V is TRBV29-1; 7 nucleotides line up with TRBD1. The length of the CDR3 is 17 residues. The J segment lost 0 bases and the V segment lost 3 bases, leaving 8 bases of the junction unmatched. CDR1 is SQVTM and CDR2 is ANQGSEA in the germline V gene. For the CDR3, the DNA is TGCAGCGTTGAGAGGACAGGCCTTAACTCTGGGGCCAACGTCCTGACTTTC. Its protein is CSVERTGLNSGANVLTF.

V gene TRBV2 combines with J gene TRBJ2-5; TRBD1 matches 7 bases. CDR1 is SNHLY, CDR2 FYNNEI, per germline. V gave up 4 bases and J gave up 1 base; unmatched junction bases: 9. The CDR3 is 16 residues long. DNA for the CDR3: TGTGCCAGCAGTGGGCGCCCTTGGGACAGCCAAGAGACCCAGTACTTC. Translating it yields CASSGRPWDSQETQYF.

This clone was counted only a few times. The gene calls are TRBV19 and TRBJ2-2, with D perhaps TRBD2 (6 bases). Germline V gene data show CDR1 as LNHDA and CDR2 as SQIVND (reference sequence). V was trimmed by 9 bases and J by 1 base, leaving 12 bases between them. The CDR3 loop spans 14 amino acids. This CDR3 is CASKGGWNTGELFF. The CDR3 DNA reads TGTGCCAGCAAAGGAGGGTGGAACACCGGGGAGCTGTTTTTT.

Only one count was recorded for this clone. The genes are TRBV6-5 and TRBJ1-2, with D unclear. V was cut by 7 bases and J by 4 bases, with 19 bases left in between. The CDR3 consists of 15 residues. Germline V gene data show CDR1 as MNHEY and CDR2 as SVGAGI. The CDR3 reads CASTVKFGAGYGYTF. In DNA, the CDR3 is TGTGCCAGCACCGTTAAATTTGGAGCGGGCTATGGCTACACCTTC.

The V and J genes are TRBV18 and TRBJ2-5, with a weak D call TRBD1 (6 bases). The J call is doubtful: the DNA matches TRBJ2-7 better. This CDR3 spans 14 amino acids. The germline gives CDR1 KGHSH, CDR2 LQKENI. CDR3 amino acids: CASSPPLQGYEQYF. The CDR3 region has the DNA TGTGCCAGCTCACCACCGCTACAGGGTTACGAGCAGTACTTC.

CDR3 sequence (DNA): TGCGCCAGCAGCTCACCTAGCGGGAGTAAAACCGGGGAGCTGTTTTTT. As protein: CASSSPSGSKTGELFF. The chain links TRBV4-1 to TRBJ2-2, with TRBD2 matching over 10 bases. This CDR3 contains 16 residues. Germline CDR1 is MGHRA and CDR2 is YSYEKL. J gave up 5 bases and V 5 bases, and 8 bases lay outside the gene matches.

V and J are TRBV7-2 and TRBJ2-2; the D gene could be TRBD1 or TRBD2 (5 bases each). V was clipped by 4 bases and J by 4 bases, with 19 bases between them. Germline values: CDR1 SGHTA, CDR2 FQGNSA. This CDR3 spans 17 amino acids. DNA of the CDR3: TGTGCCAGCAGCTCCGGGTTTTTGGGGGACCCCACCGGGGAGCTGTTTTTT. This encodes CASSSGFLGDPTGELFF.

This sequence joins TRBV29-1 and TRBJ1-5; no clear D gene. V was clipped by 4 bases and J by 6 bases, with 22 bases between them. The CDR3 runs 16 residues. Germline CDR1 SQVTM, CDR2 ANQGSEA. In DNA form, the CDR3 reads TGCAGCGTTGCGTATCGTGCGTCTCAACTATCTCAGCCCCAGCATTTT. Translating gives CSVAYRASQLSQPQHF.

CDR3 in amino acids: CASSLLAGAGPDTQYF. CDR3 bases: TGTGCCAGCAGTTTACTAGCGGGAGCTGGGCCAGATACGCAGTATTTT. This sequence joins TRBV6-5 and TRBJ2-3; 11 positions agree with TRBD2. CDR1 and CDR2 (germline): MNHEY, SVGAGI. J was trimmed by 4 bases and V by 4 bases; bases with no gene match: 7. The CDR3 is 16 residues long.

The rearrangement links TRBV6-5 to TRBJ1-2, with D tentatively TRBD1 (5 bases). Trimming stripped 5 bases from V and 4 bases from J, with 17 bases between. The CDR3 has 15 residues. The germline CDR1 and CDR2 sequences are MNHEY and SVGAGI. Here the CDR3 reads CASSAGQSILYGYTF. DNA for the CDR3: TGTGCCAGCAGTGCAGGACAATCGATCCTCTATGGCTACACCTTC.

The rearrangement joins TRBV6-6 to TRBJ1-3; TRBD1 is a possible D gene (5 bases). The CDR3 is made up of 14 amino acids. From germline, CDR1 is MNHNY and CDR2 SVGAGI (reference sequence). The V and J ends lost 6 bases and 2 bases respectively, with 11 bases between them. Here the CDR3 reads CASSSGTAGNTIYF. The CDR3 DNA reads as TGTGCCAGCAGCTCCGGGACGGCTGGAAACACCATATATTTT.

This clone occurred once. The J gene is TRBJ2-7, the V gene TRBV5-1, with D possibly TRBD1 on 6 matching bases. Trimming took off 1 base at V and 4 bases at J, with 12 bases between the two ends. CDR3 size: 14 residues. The V gene's germline CDR1 is SGHRS and CDR2 YFSETQ. The CDR3 DNA reads as TGCGCCAGCAGCTTGATTCGCACAGGGTACGAGCAGTACTTC. This translates into CASSLIRTGYEQYF.

This clone was seen once. The chain is built from TRBV15 and TRBJ2-3, with 10 bases fitting TRBD2. Trimming removed 2 bases from V and 0 bases from J; junction bases left unmatched: 11. The CDR3 runs 19 residues. Germline V gene sequence: CDR1 LNHNV, CDR2 YYDKDF (reference sequence). The CDR3 coding sequence is TGTGCCACCAGCAGATCAGCGGGCACTAGCGGGGCTAGCACAGATACGCAGTATTTT. It translates to CATSRSAGTSGASTDTQYF.

The V call is TRBV2, the J call TRBJ2-2; perhaps D is TRBD1 or TRBD2 (5 bases each). The CDR3 consists of 12 residues. Germline-derived CDR1 and CDR2 are SNHLY and FYNNEI. V was shortened by 11 bases and J by 5 bases, with 12 bases between the two germline ends. The CDR3 protein is CASRWGTGELFF. As DNA, the CDR3 is TGTGCCTCTAGGTGGGGGACCGGGGAGCTGTTTTTT. Complete variable domain (other parts from reference TRBV2 and TRBJ2-2): EPEVTQTPSHQVTQMGQEVILRCVPISNHLYFYWYRQILGQKVEFLVSFYNNEISEKSEIFDDQFSVERPDGSNFTLKIRSTKLEDSAMYFCASRWGTGELFFGEGSRLTVL.

V and J are TRBV6-1 and TRBJ1-2, with TRBD1 as a possible D gene (5 bases). The CDR3 spans 14 residues. The germline CDR1 and CDR2 sequences are MNHNS and SASEGT. V lost 5 bases and J lost 7, with 17 bases in between. For the CDR3, the DNA is TGTGCCAGCAGTACAGCGGGGGTTGCTAGTGGCTACACCTTC. It translates to CASSTAGVASGYTF.